This TCR beta chain emerged from a study of cytomegalovirus exposure and HLA in healthy donors. With 60 Vbeta and 13 Jbeta primers, the PCR was carried out. TCRdb's table, derived via immunoSEQ multiplex PCR, lists solely in-frame clones and lacks some. The sample includes fewer than 120,000 clones, around 88% seen only once; the top ten take approximately 2%. Per germline, CDR1 SGHTS and CDR2 YDEGEE. Between the trimmed V and J ends, which lost 7 bases and 2 bases, there was a span of 13 bases. There are 13 residues in the CDR3. Findings of the study overall: The authors later linked a missense DCLRE1C variant to TCR beta V- and J-gene trimming.

Worth noting for this clone: Its antigen is currently unknown.

Specimen: PBMCs. The rearrangement links TRBV5-8 to TRBJ2-7; D may be TRBD1 (6 bases). The clonotype originates from a man aged 40-55 years in good health and CMV-seronegative. In DNA, the CDR3 is TGTGCCAGCTTACAGGGAAGACCCTACGAGCAGTACTTC. Protein sequence: CASLQGRPYEQYF.